This is a list of T cell receptor beta chains from one sample in a study of cytomegalovirus exposure and HLA in healthy donors. Profiled with immunoSEQ multiplex PCR; TCRdb holds only in-frame clones, not every one. The table includes tens of thousands of clones, around 80% detected once. The sample comprised PBMCs. The receptors were sampled from a man in his fifties or sixties in good health and CMV-seropositive. Both conserved end residues are trimmed from each CDR3. Fields, in order: V gene, D gene, J gene, CDR3 protein. A D gene is named only where the DNA matches it firmly.

>TRBV12-5|TRBD2|TRBJ2-7
ASGFIPLGLAGGPGSYEQY
>TRBV6-6|.|TRBJ1-1
ASRTRQAEAF
>TRBV14|.|TRBJ2-5
ASSQVQETQY
>TRBV6-4|TRBD2|TRBJ2-5
ASSPLAGGLETQY
>TRBV29-1|TRBD2|TRBJ2-7
SARSGSTAYEQY
>TRBV4-2|TRBD1|TRBJ2-7
ASSPRQGWEQY
>TRBV7-6|.|TRBJ1-2
ASSLAAGNGYT
>TRBV11-3|TRBD1|TRBJ1-2
ASSLWTDRGRGYT
>TRBV7-3|TRBD2|TRBJ2-1
ASGTSGDSYNEQF
>TRBV12-5|.|TRBJ2-5
ASGSRETQY
>TRBV27|TRBD1|TRBJ1-1
ASSQQGLGTEAF
>TRBV23-1|.|TRBJ2-7
ASSQPHFCEQY
>TRBV19|TRBD2|TRBJ2-1
ASMGLAGGNSEQF
>TRBV29-1|TRBD1|TRBJ1-1
SVFDRGDTEAF
>TRBV7-3|TRBD2|TRBJ2-1
ASSLGLAGVNEQF
>TRBV27|TRBD1|TRBJ2-7
ASSPAGQGTYEQY
>TRBV10-2|TRBD1|TRBJ2-3
ASSDRDRGGTDTQY
>TRBV9|.|TRBJ2-2
ASSVGAGGELF
>TRBV10-3|TRBD1|TRBJ2-2
AISARGLGYTGELF
>TRBV5-5|.|TRBJ2-3
ASSFRRGQDTQY
>TRBV7-8|.|TRBJ1-5
ASSLMTLTQPQH
>TRBV29-1|.|TRBJ2-5
SVLTSWGEETQY
>TRBV4-3|.|TRBJ2-1
ASSQETSIYEQF
>TRBV30|TRBD1|TRBJ1-5
AWSVEGGRGRNQPQH
>TRBV30|.|TRBJ1-1
AWSDGQNTEAF
>TRBV27|.|TRBJ1-1
ASSKGGNTEAF
>TRBV6-5|.|TRBJ1-1
ASSLTANTEAF
>TRBV9|.|TRBJ2-7
ASSVGGAPYEQY
>TRBV5-1|TRBD2|TRBJ2-7
ASSGIGLAGGAYEQY
>TRBV28|.|TRBJ1-2
ASSLTGQFHGYT
>TRBV19|.|TRBJ2-5
ASSHPGRVQETQY
>TRBV7-9|.|TRBJ1-6
ASSLGDISFGSPLH
>TRBV6-1|.|TRBJ1-2
ASVQRESNYGYT
>TRBV12-5|.|TRBJ2-7
ASGLGDSNEQY
>TRBV5-8|.|TRBJ2-1
ASSTPGLYNEQF
>TRBV4-1|.|TRBJ2-1
ASSQVVLQGSYNEQF
>TRBV2|.|TRBJ2-7
ASLLPEVYEQY
>TRBV5-8|TRBD2|TRBJ2-3
ASSLGLAPSTDTQY
>TRBV5-6|TRBD1|TRBJ2-3
ASSPGTGVADTQY
>TRBV5-8|.|TRBJ1-2
ASSLFRQGYGYT
>TRBV4-1|TRBD2|TRBJ2-1
ASSQEPSGSNYNEQF
>TRBV5-8|.|TRBJ2-1
ASTLRRIEQF
>TRBV21-1|.|TRBJ1-2
ASSKWDRGHNYGYT